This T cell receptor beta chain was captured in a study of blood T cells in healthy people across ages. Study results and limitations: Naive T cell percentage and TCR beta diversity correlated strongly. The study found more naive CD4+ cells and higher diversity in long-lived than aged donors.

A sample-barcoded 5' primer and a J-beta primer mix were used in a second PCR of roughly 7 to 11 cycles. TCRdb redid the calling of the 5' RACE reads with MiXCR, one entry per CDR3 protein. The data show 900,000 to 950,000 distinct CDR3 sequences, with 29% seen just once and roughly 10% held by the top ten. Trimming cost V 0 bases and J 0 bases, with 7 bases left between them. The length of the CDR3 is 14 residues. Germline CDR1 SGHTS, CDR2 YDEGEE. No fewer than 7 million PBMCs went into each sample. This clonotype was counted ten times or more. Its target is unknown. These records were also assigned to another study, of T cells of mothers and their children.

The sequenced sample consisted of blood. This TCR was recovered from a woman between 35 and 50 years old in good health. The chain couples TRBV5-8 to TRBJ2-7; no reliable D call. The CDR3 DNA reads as TGTGCCAGCAGCTTGGAGTCGGCCTCCTACGAGCAGTACTTC. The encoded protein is CASSLESASYEQYF.